This is a list of T cell receptor beta chains from one sample in a study of CD8+CD57+ T cells in acquired aplastic anemia. TCRdb re-derived calls from the reads in MiXCR, one entry per CDR3 protein. The sample gives hundreds of thousands of distinct CDR3 sequences, around 32% of which show up once; nearly 0.85% is in the top ten. Specimen: sorted CD4+, CD8+, or CD8+CD57+ T cells (not recorded which) from PBMCs. All receptors derive from a human donor with aplastic anemia. Each CDR3 is given with its conserved first and last residue. D genes are given only for firm matches. Rows give clone size only sometimes, using once, few, many, or a class for an expanded clone.

d_gene,v_gene,abundance,j_gene,CDR3aa,CDR3nt
.,TRBV10-1,many,TRBJ2-3,CASSVTADSTDTQYF,TGCGCCAGCAGTGTGACTGCCGATAGCACAGATACGCAGTATTTT
.,TRBV6-1,few,TRBJ1-6,CASRTRESSPLHF,TGTGCCAGCAGGACCAGGGAAAGCTCACCCCTCCACTTT
.,TRBV11-2,.,TRBJ2-6,CASTRKADLTGANVLTF,TGTGCCAGCACCCGAAAAGCAGATCTTACTGGGGCCAACGTCCTGACTTTC
TRBD1,TRBV7-8,.,TRBJ2-5,CASSVGTGGRVIQETQYF,TGTGCCAGCAGCGTGGGGACAGGGGGGAGAGTAATCCAAGAGACCCAGTACTTC
TRBD2,TRBV11-1,.,TRBJ2-7,CASSLRTSGSLYEQYF,TGTGCCAGCAGCCTGAGGACTAGCGGGAGCCTCTACGAGCAGTACTTC
TRBD1,TRBV11-2,few,TRBJ1-2,CASSHYRDREKNYGYTF,TGTGCCAGCAGCCATTACCGGGACAGGGAAAAGAACTATGGCTACACCTTC
TRBD1,TRBV30,few,TRBJ2-7,CAWTRDSPYEQYF,TGTGCCTGGACCCGGGACAGTCCTTACGAGCAGTACTTC
.,TRBV20-1,.,TRBJ2-1,CSARGDIEQFF,TGCAGTGCTAGAGGAGACATAGAGCAGTTCTTC
TRBD1,TRBV11-2,.,TRBJ1-6,CASSLDLGGQGARNSPLHF,TGTGCCAGCAGCTTAGATCTCGGGGGACAGGGAGCGCGTAATTCACCCCTCCACTTT
.,TRBV20-1,many,TRBJ1-1,CSARRGVEAFF,TGCAGTGCTAGAAGGGGGGTTGAAGCTTTCTTT
.,TRBV20-1,many,TRBJ1-6,CSAIATGRDSPLHF,TGCAGTGCTATCGCCACTGGTAGGGATTCACCCCTCCACTTT
.,TRBV7-9,.,TRBJ1-4,CASSFPGRNEKLFF,TGTGCCAGCAGTTTCCCAGGGCGAAATGAAAAACTGTTTTTT
.,TRBV15,.,TRBJ1-1,CATSREGEAFF,TGTGCCACCAGCAGAGAAGGGGAAGCTTTCTTT
.,TRBV10-3,.,TRBJ1-2,CAISERRQDANYGYTF,TGTGCCATCAGTGAGCGGAGACAGGACGCTAACTATGGCTACACCTTC
.,TRBV4-3,.,TRBJ1-5,CARSQEARGNQPQHF,TGCGCCCGCAGCCAAGAGGCCCGCGGCAATCAGCCCCAGCATTTT
TRBD1,TRBV15,.,TRBJ1-5,CATSGQGNQPQHF,TGTGCCACCAGCGGACAGGGAAATCAGCCCCAGCATTTT
.,TRBV29-1,many,TRBJ2-2,CSAIYKAGELFF,TGCAGCGCCATTTATAAAGCCGGGGAGCTGTTTTTT
.,TRBV7-2,few,TRBJ2-7,CASGQPYEQYF,TGTGCCAGTGGACAGCCCTACGAGCAGTACTTC
.,TRBV7-2,many,TRBJ1-5,CASSLPGPMNQPQHF,TGTGCCAGCAGCTTACCCGGACCGATGAATCAGCCCCAGCATTTT
.,TRBV19,many,TRBJ1-1,CASSIPRREIEAFF,TGTGCCAGTAGTATCCCGCGACGGGAGATTGAAGCTTTCTTT
TRBD2,TRBV5-1,.,TRBJ2-5,CASSLASAGGPETQYF,TGCGCCAGCAGCTTGGCCTCAGCGGGAGGGCCGGAGACCCAGTACTTC
.,TRBV7-3,many,TRBJ2-3,CASSPSAQDTQYF,TGTGCCAGCAGCCCCTCCGCTCAAGATACGCAGTATTTT
.,TRBV24-1,.,TRBJ1-2,CASSEDHYYGYTF,TGTGCCAGCAGTGAGGATCACTATTACGGCTACACCTTC
TRBD1,TRBV2,many,TRBJ1-5,CASAQGSHSNQPQHF,TGTGCCAGCGCACAGGGGAGTCACAGCAATCAGCCCCAGCATTTT
.,TRBV19,.,TRBJ2-1,CASSIAAGEQFF,TGTGCCAGTAGTATAGCAGCGGGCGAGCAGTTCTTC
TRBD1,TRBV7-2,many,TRBJ1-5,CASSLGQGRNQPQHF,TGTGCCAGCAGCTTAGGACAGGGACGCAATCAGCCCCAGCATTTT
.,TRBV10-2,.,TRBJ2-7,CASSELRGRSPTYEQYF,TGCGCCAGCAGTGAATTAAGGGGGAGGTCTCCCACCTACGAGCAGTACTTC
.,TRBV30,.,TRBJ2-7,CAWTSGYEQYF,TGTGCCTGGACGAGCGGCTACGAGCAGTACTTC
.,TRBV6-1,.,TRBJ2-1,CASFQGQGQFF,TGTGCCAGCTTCCAAGGGCAGGGACAGTTCTTC
.,TRBV5-4,few,TRBJ2-7,CASSLFQGPYEQYF,TGTGCCAGCAGCTTGTTTCAGGGACCCTACGAGCAGTACTTC
TRBD2,TRBV5-1,.,TRBJ2-2,CASSITSGGAHGELFF,TGCGCCAGCAGCATTACTAGCGGGGGGGCCCACGGGGAGCTGTTTTTT
.,TRBV20-1,few,TRBJ2-1,CSASLGHEQFF,TGCAGTGCTAGTCTGGGTCATGAGCAGTTCTTC
.,TRBV12-3/TRBV12-4,few,TRBJ2-7,CASSSSYSTYEQYF,TGTGCCAGCAGCTCCAGCTACAGTACCTACGAGCAGTACTTC
.,TRBV30,.,TRBJ1-3,CAWSRDTSGNTIYF,TGTGCCTGGAGTCGGGACACCTCTGGAAACACCATATATTTT
.,TRBV29-1,.,TRBJ1-5,CSVQGQWGQPQHF,TGCAGCGTTCAGGGACAATGGGGTCAGCCCCAGCATTTT
.,TRBV7-2,many,TRBJ2-1,CASSFRGGNEQFF,TGTGCCAGCAGCTTCCGAGGGGGCAATGAGCAGTTCTTC
.,TRBV7-6,.,TRBJ2-3,CASIQRRGGTDTQYF,TGTGCCAGCATTCAAAGGCGCGGCGGCACAGATACGCAGTATTTT